The clone carrying this TCR beta chain was observed a few times. The antigen remains unidentified. These data originate in a study of radiotherapy plus CTLA-4 blockade in lung cancer. Study outcomes and limitations: TCR clones of tumor origin grew in blood after radiotherapy plus ipilimumab.

CDR3 length: 12 residues. Trimming pared 4 bases from V and 10 bases from J, leaving 12 bases between. Germline V gene data show CDR1 as SGHDT and CDR2 as YYEEEE. Receiving focal radiation plus CTLA-4 blockade with ipilimumab were patients who had chemo-refractory metastatic non-small-cell lung cancer. The protocol was immunoSEQ multiplex PCR, while the TCRdb copy is restricted to in-frame clones and leaves out a portion. In the table there are around 70,000 clones, around four fifths of which are singletons. The V gene is TRBV5-6, the J gene TRBJ2-1, with a tentative D call TRBD1 (5 bases). Here the sequenced sample was peripheral blood, taken from a patient treated with radiotherapy plus ipilimumab. The TCR originated in a human donor with non-small cell lung cancer who had a partial response to radiotherapy plus ipilimumab. The CDR3 coding sequence is TGTGCCAGCAGCCGACCGCAGGGAGAGCAGTTCTTC. The encoded protein is CASSRPQGEQFF. The full variable domain, with the rest looked up from reference TRBV5-6 and TRBJ2-1, is DAGVTQSPTHLIKTRGQQVTLRCSPKSGHDTVSWYQQALGQGPQFIFQYYEEEERQRGNFPDRFSGHQFPNYSSELNVNALLLGDSALYLCASSRPQGEQFFGPGTRLTVL.